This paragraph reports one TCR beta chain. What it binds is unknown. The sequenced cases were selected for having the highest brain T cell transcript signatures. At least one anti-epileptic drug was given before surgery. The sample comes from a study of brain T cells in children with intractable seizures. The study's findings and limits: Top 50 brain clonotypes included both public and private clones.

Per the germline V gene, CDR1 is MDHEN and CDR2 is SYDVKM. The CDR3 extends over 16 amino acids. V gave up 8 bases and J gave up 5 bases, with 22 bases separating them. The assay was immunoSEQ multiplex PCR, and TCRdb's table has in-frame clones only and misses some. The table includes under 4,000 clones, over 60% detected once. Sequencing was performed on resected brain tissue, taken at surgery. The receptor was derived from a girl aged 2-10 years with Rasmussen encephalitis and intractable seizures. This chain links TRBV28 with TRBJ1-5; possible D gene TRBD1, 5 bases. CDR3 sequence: CASRPDPGRDHQPQHF. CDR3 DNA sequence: TGTGCCAGCCGTCCAGACCCGGGACGGGACCATCAGCCCCAGCATTTT.